This T cell receptor beta chain was recovered during a study of cytomegalovirus exposure and HLA in healthy donors. Whole-study results and caveats: In a later analysis, compared with equally common non-associated chains, HLA-associated beta chains were more expanded. There were around 160 TCR beta chains listed as cytomegalovirus-associated. Rare TCR sequences dominated, though some public TCRs recurred in many donors.

Donors had nominal health at sampling but likely had unrecorded immune exposures. Comment on this clone: Its antigen is still unknown.

The CDR3 covers 15 residues. CDR1 and CDR2 from the germline V gene are SGHAT and FQNNGV. Trimming cost V 2 bases and J 1 base, with 11 bases left between them. Vbeta (60) and Jbeta (13) primers were used in the PCR. Libraries were prepared by immunoSEQ multiplex PCR; TCRdb keeps only in-frame clonotypes and omits some of them. The sample lists 95,000 to 110,000 clones, approximately 84% occurring once. The chain combines TRBV11-2 with TRBJ1-1; D is ambiguous. The receptor was derived from a man aged 30 to 39 in good health and CMV-seronegative. The sample consisted of PBMCs. In DNA, the CDR3 is TGTGCCAGCAGCTTATTGGGCAGCCCGAACACTGAAGCTTTCTTT. This sequence encodes CASSLLGSPNTEAFF.